The 3 T cell receptor beta chains below come from one sample, sequenced in a study of blood T cell repertoires in COVID-19. The repertoire was sequenced with immunoSEQ multiplex PCR; TCRdb's copy has only in-frame clones and lacks some. This sample has approximately 400,000 clones, with around 89% found just once. The specimen was peripheral blood. These receptors originate from a man aged 35 to 55 with acute or convalescent COVID-19.

With regard to this clone: The sample has other DNA sequences that encode this CDR3 too. The chain couples TRBV19 to TRBJ2-3; tentatively, D is TRBD2 (6 bases). This CDR3 is 14 amino acids long. CDR1 is LNHDA, CDR2 SQIVND, per germline (reference sequence). V was cut by 1 base and J by 1 base, with 6 bases left in between. The CDR3 here is CASSIAGGTDTQYF. CDR3 bases: TGTGCCAGTAGTATAGCGGGAGGCACAGATACGCAGTATTTT.

The chain has TRBV7-9 and TRBJ1-4; D is perhaps TRBD1 (6 bases). Deletions cut 5 bases from V and 5 bases from J, with 12 bases between. Germline CDR1 is SEHNR and CDR2 is FQNEAQ (reference sequence). The CDR3 is made up of 14 amino acids. Here the CDR3 DNA reads TGTGCCAGCAGCCCCCTTGGACAGAATGAAAAACTGTTTTTT. This sequence encodes CASSPLGQNEKLFF.

Here the CDR3 reads CASSPRGAGESVGELFF. CDR3 in DNA: TGTGCCAGCAGCCCCCGGGGAGCGGGAGAGTCTGTCGGGGAGCTGTTTTTT. The rearrangement joins TRBV5-6 to TRBJ2-2; 8 positions match TRBD2. Germline V gene lookup returns CDR1 SGHDT and CDR2 YYEEEE. Losses at the gene ends were 4 bases for V and 7 bases for J; bases not matched to a gene: 15. The CDR3 has 17 residues.